This T cell receptor (beta chain) stems from a study of blood T cell repertoires in COVID-19. This clone appeared a few times. Other DNA sequences in this specimen translate into the identical CDR3. Trimming removed 4 bases from V and 3 bases from J, with 10 bases in between. CDR3 length equals 13 residues. Germline V CDR1 and CDR2: SEHNR, FQNEAQ (reference sequence). Authors' processing steps: The authors estimated nucleated cell counts from reference gene primer amplification. TCRdb keeps only in-frame clones here, not all; method: immunoSEQ multiplex PCR. V and J calls and clone size follow that table, whereas D and trimming were derived from the DNA. Among about 250,000 clones listed, approximately 84% were seen once.

The origin of this receptor is a person aged 65-85 years with COVID-19, enrolled during active disease. This sequence joins TRBV7-9 and TRBJ2-7; D might be TRBD1 (7 bases). What was sequenced was peripheral blood. The CDR3 DNA is TGTGCCAGCAGCTCCCAGGGGGGCTACGAGCAGTACTTC. Its protein product is CASSSQGGYEQYF.